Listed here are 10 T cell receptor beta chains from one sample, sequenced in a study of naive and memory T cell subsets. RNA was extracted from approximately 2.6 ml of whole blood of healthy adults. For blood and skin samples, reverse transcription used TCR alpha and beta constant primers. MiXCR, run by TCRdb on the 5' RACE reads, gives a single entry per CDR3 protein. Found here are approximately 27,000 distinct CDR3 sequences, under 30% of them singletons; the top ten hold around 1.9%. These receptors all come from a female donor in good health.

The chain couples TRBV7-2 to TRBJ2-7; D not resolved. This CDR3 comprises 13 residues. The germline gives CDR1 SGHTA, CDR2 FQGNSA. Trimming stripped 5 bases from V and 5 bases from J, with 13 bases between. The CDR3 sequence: CASSLPTTHEQYF. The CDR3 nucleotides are TGTGCCAGCAGCCTCCCCACCACCCACGAGCAGTACTTC.

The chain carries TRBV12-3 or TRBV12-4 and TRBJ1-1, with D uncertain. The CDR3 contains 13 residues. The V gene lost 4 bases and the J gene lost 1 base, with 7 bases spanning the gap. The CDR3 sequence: CASSSGRNTEAFF. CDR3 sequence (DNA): TGTGCCAGCAGTTCGGGCCGGAACACTGAAGCTTTCTTT.

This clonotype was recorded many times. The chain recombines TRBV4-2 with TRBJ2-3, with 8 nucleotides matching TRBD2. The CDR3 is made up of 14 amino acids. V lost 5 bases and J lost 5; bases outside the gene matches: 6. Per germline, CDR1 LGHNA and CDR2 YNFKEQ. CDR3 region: CASSYTGGGDTQYF. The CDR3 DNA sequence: TGTGCCAGCAGCTATACGGGGGGGGGAGATACGCAGTATTTT.

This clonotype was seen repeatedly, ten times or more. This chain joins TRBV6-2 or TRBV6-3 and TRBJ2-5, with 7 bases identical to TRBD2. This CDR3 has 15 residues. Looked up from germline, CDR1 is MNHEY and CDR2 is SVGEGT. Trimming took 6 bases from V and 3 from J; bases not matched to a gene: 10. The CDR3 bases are TGTGCCAGCAGGGGGAGCGGGACGAAAAAAGAGACCCAGTACTTC. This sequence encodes CASRGSGTKKETQYF.

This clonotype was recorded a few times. CDR3 amino acids: CSATSTGTGGSNTF. The CDR3 DNA reads as TGCAGTGCTACCTCGACGGGGACAGGGGGCTCTAACACCTTC. The gene calls are TRBV20-1 and TRBJ1-2; 12 bases line up with TRBD1. The CDR3 sequence is 14 residues long. After removal of 4 bases from V and 12 bases from J, the junction contained 12 bases not matched to a gene. Germline assignment: CDR1 DFQATT and CDR2 SNEGSKA (reference sequence).

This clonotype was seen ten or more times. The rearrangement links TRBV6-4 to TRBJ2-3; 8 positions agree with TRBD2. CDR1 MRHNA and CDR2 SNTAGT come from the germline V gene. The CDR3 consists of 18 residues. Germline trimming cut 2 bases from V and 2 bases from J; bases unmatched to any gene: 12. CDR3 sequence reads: CASSDGDGSGEYTDTQYF. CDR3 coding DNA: TGTGCCAGCAGTGACGGAGATGGTAGCGGGGAGTACACAGATACGCAGTATTTT.

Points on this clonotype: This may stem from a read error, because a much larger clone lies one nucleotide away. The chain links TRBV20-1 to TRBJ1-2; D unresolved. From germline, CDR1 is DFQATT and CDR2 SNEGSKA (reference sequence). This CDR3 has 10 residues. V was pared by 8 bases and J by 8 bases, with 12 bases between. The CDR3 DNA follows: TGCAGTACTGATAGCCGGGGCTACACCTTC. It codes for CSTDSRGYTF.

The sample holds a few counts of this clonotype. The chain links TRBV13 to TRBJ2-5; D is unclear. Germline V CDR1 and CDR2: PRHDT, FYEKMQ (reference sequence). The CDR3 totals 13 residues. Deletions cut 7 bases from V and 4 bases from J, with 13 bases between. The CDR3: CASIVFARETQYF. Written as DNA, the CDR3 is TGTGCCAGCATTGTATTTGCGCGAGAGACCCAGTACTTC.

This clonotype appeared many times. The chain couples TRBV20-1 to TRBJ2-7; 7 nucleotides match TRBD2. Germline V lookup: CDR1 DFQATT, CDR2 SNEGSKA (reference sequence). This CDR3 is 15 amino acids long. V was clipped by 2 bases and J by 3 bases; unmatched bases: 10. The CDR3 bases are TGCAGTGCTAGACGCAGGGCGGGAGAGGGCTACGAGCAGTACTTC. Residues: CSARRRAGEGYEQYF.

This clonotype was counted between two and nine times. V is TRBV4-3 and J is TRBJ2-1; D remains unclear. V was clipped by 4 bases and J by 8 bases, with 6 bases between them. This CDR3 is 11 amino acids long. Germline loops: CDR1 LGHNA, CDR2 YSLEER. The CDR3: CASSRNDEQFF. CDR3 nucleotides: TGCGCCAGCAGCCGGAACGATGAGCAGTTCTTC.